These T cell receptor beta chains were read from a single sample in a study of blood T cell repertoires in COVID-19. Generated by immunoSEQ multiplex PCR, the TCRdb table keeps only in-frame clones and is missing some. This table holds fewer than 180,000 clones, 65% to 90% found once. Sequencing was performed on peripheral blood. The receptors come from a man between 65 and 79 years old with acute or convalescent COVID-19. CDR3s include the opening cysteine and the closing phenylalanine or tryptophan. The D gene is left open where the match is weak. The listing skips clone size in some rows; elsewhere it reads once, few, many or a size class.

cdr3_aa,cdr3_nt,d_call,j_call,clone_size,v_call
CASSHSHRGFDEQYF,TGTGCCAGCAGCCATTCTCACAGGGGGTTCGACGAGCAGTACTTC,TRBD1,TRBJ2-7,.,TRBV3-1/TRBV3-2
CASSLAGGRSETQYF,TGCGCCAGCAGCTTGGCCGGCGGGAGAAGCGAGACCCAGTACTTC,TRBD2,TRBJ2-5,.,TRBV5-1
CASSLGTIANTIYF,TGTGCCAGCAGCTTAGGTACTATAGCAAACACCATATATTTT,.,TRBJ1-3,.,TRBV7-8
CASSLSPSHTYEQYF,TGTGCCAGCAGTTTATCCCCAAGTCACACCTACGAGCAGTACTTC,.,TRBJ2-7,.,TRBV27
CATSRNLAGETEQFF,TGTGCCACCAGCAGAAACCTAGCGGGAGAGACTGAGCAGTTCTTC,TRBD2,TRBJ2-1,once,TRBV15
CASSLQGGGYQNTGELFF,TGTGCCAGCAGTCTGCAGGGTGGGGGGTACCAGAACACCGGGGAGCTGTTTTTT,.,TRBJ2-2,once,TRBV28
CASSVWTDSYEQYF,TGTGCCAGCAGCGTCTGGACTGATTCCTACGAGCAGTACTTC,.,TRBJ2-7,.,TRBV9
CSARDRGSVYEQYF,TGCAGCGCACGGGACAGGGGGTCTGTCTACGAGCAGTACTTC,TRBD1,TRBJ2-7,.,TRBV29-1
CATTGTGDPYEQYF,TGTGCCACCACCGGGACAGGGGATCCCTACGAGCAGTACTTC,TRBD1,TRBJ2-7,.,TRBV19
CASSRDRRSSYEQYF,TGTGCCAGCTCGAGAGACAGGCGTTCCTCCTACGAGCAGTACTTC,.,TRBJ2-7,.,TRBV18
CASSLPGQGRWSQPQHF,TGTGCCAGCAGTCTGCCGGGACAGGGTCGATGGAGTCAGCCCCAGCATTTT,TRBD1,TRBJ1-5,.,TRBV28
CASSSAGGPISEQFF,TGTGCCAGCAGCTCAGCGGGAGGGCCAATTTCTGAGCAGTTCTTC,TRBD2,TRBJ2-1,.,TRBV7-8
CASSQDYGFEAGGFFTDTQYF,TGTGCCAGCAGCCAAGATTACGGCTTTGAAGCGGGAGGGTTTTTCACAGATACGCAGTATTTT,TRBD2,TRBJ2-3,once,TRBV3-1/TRBV3-2
CASSLGGGNEKLFF,TGTGCCAGCAGCTTAGGTGGAGGGAATGAAAAACTGTTTTTT,.,TRBJ1-4,.,TRBV13
CASSAQGGGSGANVLTF,TGTGCCAGCAGTGCCCAGGGGGGAGGCTCTGGGGCCAACGTCCTGACTTTC,.,TRBJ2-6,.,TRBV6-4
CASSQVLGGTSGIEQYF,TGCGCCAGCAGCCAAGTCCTGGGGGGGACTAGCGGGATCGAGCAGTACTTC,TRBD2,TRBJ2-7,.,TRBV4-3
CATSDFGGGYGYTF,TGTGCCACCAGTGATTTTGGGGGCGGCTATGGCTACACCTTC,.,TRBJ1-2,.,TRBV24-1
CASSYSAAGANTGELFF,TGTGCCAGCAGTTACTCGGCGGCAGGGGCAAACACCGGGGAGCTGTTTTTT,.,TRBJ2-2,.,TRBV6-2/TRBV6-3
CASSKWCARDPRNSSGNTIYF,TGTGCCAGCAGCAAATGGTGTGCGAGGGATCCTCGGAATAGCTCTGGAAACACCATATATTTT,.,TRBJ1-3,many,TRBV21-1
CAWITRDRLNWNTEAFF,TGTGCCTGGATTACCAGGGACAGATTGAATTGGAACACTGAAGCTTTCTTT,TRBD1,TRBJ1-1,.,TRBV30
CASSYSSGTTTDTQYF,TGTGCCAGCAGCTACTCTAGCGGAACGACGACAGATACGCAGTATTTT,TRBD2,TRBJ2-3,.,TRBV7-2
CASSFGTGRVEQYF,TGTGCCAGCAGTTTCGGGACAGGGAGAGTTGAGCAGTACTTC,TRBD1,TRBJ2-7,.,TRBV6-2/TRBV6-3
CSASSGLTSTDTQYF,TGCAGTGCTAGTTCAGGGTTGACTAGCACAGATACGCAGTATTTT,.,TRBJ2-3,.,TRBV20-1